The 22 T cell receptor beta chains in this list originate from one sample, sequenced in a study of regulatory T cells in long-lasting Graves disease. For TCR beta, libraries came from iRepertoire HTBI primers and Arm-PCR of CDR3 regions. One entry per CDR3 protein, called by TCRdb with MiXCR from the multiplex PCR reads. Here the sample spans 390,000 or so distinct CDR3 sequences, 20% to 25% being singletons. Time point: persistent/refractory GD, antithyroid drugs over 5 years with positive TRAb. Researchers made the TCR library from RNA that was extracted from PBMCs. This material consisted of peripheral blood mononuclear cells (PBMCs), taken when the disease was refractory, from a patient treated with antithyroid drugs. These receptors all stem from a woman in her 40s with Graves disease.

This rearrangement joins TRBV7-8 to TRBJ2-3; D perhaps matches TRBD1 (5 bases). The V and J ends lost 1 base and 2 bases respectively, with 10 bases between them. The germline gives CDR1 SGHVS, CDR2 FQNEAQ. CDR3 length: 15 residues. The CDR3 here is CASSLGLGPTDTQYF. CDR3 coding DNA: TGTGCCAGCAGCTTAGGACTGGGGCCCACAGATACGCAGTATTTT.

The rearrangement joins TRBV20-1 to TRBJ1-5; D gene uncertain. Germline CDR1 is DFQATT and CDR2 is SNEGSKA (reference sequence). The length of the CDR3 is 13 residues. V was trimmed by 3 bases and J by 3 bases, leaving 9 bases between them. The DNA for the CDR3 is TGCAGTGCTAGGCGGGATAACAATCAGCCCCAGCATTTT. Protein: CSARRDNNQPQHF.

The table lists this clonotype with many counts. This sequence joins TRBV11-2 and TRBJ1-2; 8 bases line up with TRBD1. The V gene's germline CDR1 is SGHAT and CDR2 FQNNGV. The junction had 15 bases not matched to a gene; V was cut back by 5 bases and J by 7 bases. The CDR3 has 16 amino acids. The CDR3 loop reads CASSNGQGASKIGYTF. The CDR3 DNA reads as TGTGCCAGCAGCAATGGACAGGGAGCATCTAAAATTGGCTACACCTTC.

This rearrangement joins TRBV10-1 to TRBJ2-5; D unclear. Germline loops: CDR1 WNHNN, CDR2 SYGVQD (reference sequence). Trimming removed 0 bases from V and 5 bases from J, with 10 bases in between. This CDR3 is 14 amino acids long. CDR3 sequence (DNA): TGCGCCAGCAGTGAGTCCACCGGATGGGAGACCCAGTACTTC. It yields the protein CASSESTGWETQYF.

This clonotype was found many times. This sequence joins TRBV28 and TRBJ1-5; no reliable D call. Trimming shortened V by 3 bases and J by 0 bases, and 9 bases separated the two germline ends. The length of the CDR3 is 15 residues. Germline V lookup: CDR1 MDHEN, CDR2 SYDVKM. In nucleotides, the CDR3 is TGTGCCAGCAGTTTCATCATGGTTAGCAATCAGCCCCAGCATTTT. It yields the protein CASSFIMVSNQPQHF.

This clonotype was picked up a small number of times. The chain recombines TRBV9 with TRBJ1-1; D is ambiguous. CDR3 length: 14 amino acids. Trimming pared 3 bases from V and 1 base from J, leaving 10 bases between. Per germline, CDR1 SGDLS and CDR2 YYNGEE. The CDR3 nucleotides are TGTGCCAGCAGCGGGAAGGAGGGGAACACTGAAGCTTTCTTT. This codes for CASSGKEGNTEAFF.

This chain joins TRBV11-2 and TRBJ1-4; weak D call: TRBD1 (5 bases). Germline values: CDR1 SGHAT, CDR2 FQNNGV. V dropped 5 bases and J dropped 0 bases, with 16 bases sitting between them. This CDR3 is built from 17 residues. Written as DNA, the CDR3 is TGTGCCAGCAGCCTAGCGGGGCGGAGAACAACTAATGAAAAACTGTTTTTT. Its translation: CASSLAGRRTTNEKLFF.

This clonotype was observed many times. CDR3 DNA sequence: TGTGCCATCAGTGACGGCGGGGCAGGGGAGACCCAGTACTTC. Residues: CAISDGGAGETQYF. The rearrangement joins TRBV10-3 to TRBJ2-5; weak D call: TRBD2 (6 bases). V lost 3 bases and J lost 5, with 13 bases in between. The CDR3 extends over 14 amino acids. Germline V CDR1 and CDR2: ENHRY, SYGVKD.

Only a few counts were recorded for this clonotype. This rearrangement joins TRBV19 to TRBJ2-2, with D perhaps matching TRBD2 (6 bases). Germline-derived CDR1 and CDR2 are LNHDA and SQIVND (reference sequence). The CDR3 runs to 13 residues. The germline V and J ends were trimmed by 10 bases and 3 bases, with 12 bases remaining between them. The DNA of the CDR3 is TGTGCCACGACCCGGAGGGACACCGGGGAGCTGTTTTTT. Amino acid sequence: CATTRRDTGELFF.

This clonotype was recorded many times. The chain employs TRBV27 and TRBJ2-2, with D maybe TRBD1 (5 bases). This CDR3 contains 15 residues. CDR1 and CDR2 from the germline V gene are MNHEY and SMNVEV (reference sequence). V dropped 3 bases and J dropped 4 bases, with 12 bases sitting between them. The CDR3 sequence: CASSFRQRTTGELFF. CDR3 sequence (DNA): TGTGCCAGCAGTTTTAGACAGAGAACCACCGGGGAGCTGTTTTTT.

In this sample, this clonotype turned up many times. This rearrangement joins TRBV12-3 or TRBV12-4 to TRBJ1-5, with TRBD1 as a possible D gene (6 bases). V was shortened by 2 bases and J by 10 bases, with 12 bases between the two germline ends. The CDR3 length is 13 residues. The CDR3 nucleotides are TGTGCCAGCAGTTTACAGGGGTCCGGACCCCAGCATTTT. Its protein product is CASSLQGSGPQHF.

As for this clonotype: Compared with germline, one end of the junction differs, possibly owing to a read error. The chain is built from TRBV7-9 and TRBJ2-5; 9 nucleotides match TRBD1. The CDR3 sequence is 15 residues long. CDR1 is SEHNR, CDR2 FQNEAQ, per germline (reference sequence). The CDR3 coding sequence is TGTGCTAGCAAGTCCGGGACAGGGCCTGGTGAGACCCAGTACTTC. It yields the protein CASKSGTGPGETQYF.

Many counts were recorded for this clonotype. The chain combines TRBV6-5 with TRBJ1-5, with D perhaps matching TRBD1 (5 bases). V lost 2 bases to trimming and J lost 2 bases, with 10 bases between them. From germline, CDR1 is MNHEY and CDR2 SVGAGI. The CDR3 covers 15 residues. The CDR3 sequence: CASSYRGYGNQPQHF. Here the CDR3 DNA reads TGTGCCAGCAGTTACAGGGGTTACGGCAATCAGCCCCAGCATTTT.

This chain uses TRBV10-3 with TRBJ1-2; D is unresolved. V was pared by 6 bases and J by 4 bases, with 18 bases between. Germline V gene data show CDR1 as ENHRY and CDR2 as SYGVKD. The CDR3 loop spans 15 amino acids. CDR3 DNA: TGTGCCATCAGCCCTTGGGTCCCGATGGCCTATGGCTACACCTTC. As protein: CAISPWVPMAYGYTF.

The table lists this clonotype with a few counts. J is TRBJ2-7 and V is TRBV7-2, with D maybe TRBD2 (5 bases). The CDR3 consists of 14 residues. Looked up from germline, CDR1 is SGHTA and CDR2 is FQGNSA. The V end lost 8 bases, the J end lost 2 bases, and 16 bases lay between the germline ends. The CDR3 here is CASHGSSRTYEQYF. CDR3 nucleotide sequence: TGTGCCAGCCATGGGTCTAGCCGGACCTACGAGCAGTACTTC.

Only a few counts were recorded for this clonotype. The CDR3 spells CASSSYGTGQETQYF. The CDR3 DNA sequence: TGTGCCAGCAGCTCCTATGGGACAGGGCAAGAGACCCAGTACTTC. The chain has TRBV5-6 and TRBJ2-5; 9 bases map to TRBD1. The germline CDR1 and CDR2 sequences are SGHDT and YYEEEE. Losses at the gene ends were 3 bases for V and 2 bases for J; bases not matched to a gene: 5. This CDR3 has 15 residues.

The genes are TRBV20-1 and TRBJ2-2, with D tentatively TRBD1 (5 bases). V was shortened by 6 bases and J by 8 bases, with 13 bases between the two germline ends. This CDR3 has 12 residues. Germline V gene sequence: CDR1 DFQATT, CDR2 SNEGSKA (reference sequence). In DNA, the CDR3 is TGCAGTGCGTCTCAGGGATCAGGGGAGCTGTTTTTT. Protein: CSASQGSGELFF.

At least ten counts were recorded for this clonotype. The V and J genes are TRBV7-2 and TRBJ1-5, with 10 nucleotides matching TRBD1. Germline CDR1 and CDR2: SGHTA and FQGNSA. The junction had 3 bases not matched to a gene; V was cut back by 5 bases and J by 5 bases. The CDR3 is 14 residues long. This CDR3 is CASSTGQGYQPQHF. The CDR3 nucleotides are TGTGCCAGCAGCACGGGACAGGGGTATCAGCCCCAGCATTTT.

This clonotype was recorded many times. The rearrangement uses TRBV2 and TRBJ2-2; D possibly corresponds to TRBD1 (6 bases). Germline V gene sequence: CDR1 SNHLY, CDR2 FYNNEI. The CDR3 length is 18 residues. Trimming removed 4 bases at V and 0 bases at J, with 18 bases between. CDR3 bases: TGTGCCAGCAGTGCCCGAACAGGGTCCCTCTCGAACACCGGGGAGCTGTTTTTT. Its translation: CASSARTGSLSNTGELFF.

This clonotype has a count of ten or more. CDR3 nucleotide sequence: TGTGCCTGGAACCCCCATGGTACTGGGGCCAACGTCCTGACTTTC. Protein sequence: CAWNPHGTGANVLTF. The chain has TRBV30 and TRBJ2-6; unclear D gene. The CDR3 runs to 15 residues. The V and J ends lost 4 bases and 2 bases respectively, with 12 bases between them. Germline V lookup: CDR1 GTSNPN, CDR2 SVGIG (reference sequence).

This chain's CDR3 is CASSLTPSRGDTQYF. CDR3 in DNA: TGTGCCAGCAGCTTGACCCCTTCACGCGGAGATACGCAGTATTTT. The chain is built from TRBV7-3 and TRBJ2-3; D is uncertain. Germline assignment: CDR1 SGHTA and CDR2 FQGTGA. The CDR3 length is 15 residues. The V gene lost 3 bases and the J gene lost 5 bases, with 15 bases spanning the gap.

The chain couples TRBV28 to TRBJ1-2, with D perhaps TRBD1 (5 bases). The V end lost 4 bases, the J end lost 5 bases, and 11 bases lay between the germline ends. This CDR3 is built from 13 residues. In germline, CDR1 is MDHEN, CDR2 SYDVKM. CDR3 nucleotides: TGTGCCAGCAGTTGGGGGGAAGGGTATGGCTACACCTTC. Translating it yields CASSWGEGYGYTF.